This T cell receptor beta chain came from a study of blood T cell repertoires in COVID-19. Trimming cost V 5 bases and J 3 bases; bases outside gene matches: 7. The CDR3 has 16 amino acids. Looked up from germline, CDR1 is SGHVS and CDR2 is FQNEAQ. Original processing methods: Amplifying reference gene primers gave estimates of nucleated cell counts. Some clones are missing from TCRdb's copy, which holds only in-frame ones; the method was immunoSEQ multiplex PCR. The V and J calls and clone size were taken over from that table, and D and trimming were inferred from the DNA. The repertoire holds under 200,000 clones, with roughly 84% as singletons.

The TCR sequence derives from a woman aged 80 or older with acute or convalescent COVID-19. The V and J genes are TRBV7-8 and TRBJ1-6; 7 nucleotides line up with TRBD1. Sequenced: peripheral blood. CDR3 amino acids: CASSQDRDFYNSPLHF. The CDR3, as DNA: TGTGCCAGCAGCCAAGACAGGGACTTCTATAATTCACCCCTCCACTTT.